A selection of T cell receptor beta chains follows, all from one sample in a study of identical twins. TCRdb recomputed calls from the 5' RACE reads with MiXCR, one row per CDR3 protein. The table includes about 210,000 distinct CDR3 sequences, less than 10% detected once. The sample consisted of memory (CD45RO+) T cells sorted from blood. The receptors come from a woman between 18 and 30 years old in good health. CDR3s include the opening cysteine and the closing phenylalanine or tryptophan. The D gene is left open where the match is weak. Size values are once, few and many counts, or a class for expanded clones, and some rows have none.

clone size,V gene,J gene,D gene,CDR3 DNA,CDR3 protein
many,TRBV6-2/TRBV6-3,TRBJ1-1,NA,TGTGCCAGCCGACGCCCAGGGGTGGACACTGAAGCTTTCTTT,CASRRPGVDTEAFF
NA,TRBV7-9,TRBJ2-7,NA,TGTGCCAGCAGCCTTTCCCGGGACATGAACGAGCAGTACTTC,CASSLSRDMNEQYF
many,TRBV7-9,TRBJ2-2,NA,TGTGCCAGCAGCTTAGAAGGGACCACCGGGGAGCTGTTTTTT,CASSLEGTTGELFF
few,TRBV12-3/TRBV12-4,TRBJ2-7,NA,TGTGCCAGCAGTTTAGGGCGGCGGAAAGGGGTCTACGAGCAGTACTTC,CASSLGRRKGVYEQYF
NA,TRBV6-1,TRBJ2-3,NA,TGTGCCAGCAGTGAAGACAGGGTCACAGATACGCAGTATTTT,CASSEDRVTDTQYF
NA,TRBV6-1,TRBJ1-4,TRBD1,TGTGCCAGCAGTGATCGAGACAGGGAGGCAGAAAAACTGTTTTTT,CASSDRDREAEKLFF
few,TRBV5-1,TRBJ2-5,TRBD1,TGCGCCAGCAGCACGGGACAGGGGGAAGAGACCCAGTACTTC,CASSTGQGEETQYF
NA,TRBV20-1,TRBJ1-4,NA,TGCAGTGCTGGACAGCCACATCACCATGAAAAACTGTTTTTT,CSAGQPHHHEKLFF
NA,TRBV5-1,TRBJ1-1,TRBD1,TGCGCCAGCAGCATAGGACAGGGTTGGAACACTGAAGCTTTCTTT,CASSIGQGWNTEAFF
NA,TRBV20-1,TRBJ1-4,TRBD1,TGCAGTGCTAGGGGACAGGAGGCAGGAAAACTGTTTTTT,CSARGQEAGKLFF
NA,TRBV13,TRBJ2-2,NA,TGTGCCAGCAGCTCCCAACAGGGCTCCGGGGAGCTGTTTTTT,CASSSQQGSGELFF
NA,TRBV6-2/TRBV6-3,TRBJ2-1,TRBD2,TGTGCCAGCAGTTTACGGTTGACTAGCGGGATGAAGAATGAGCAGTTCTTC,CASSLRLTSGMKNEQFF
NA,TRBV3-1,TRBJ2-7,TRBD2,TGTGCCAGCAGCCAACACTCTAGCGGGGGGGCCGGCGAGCAGTACTTC,CASSQHSSGGAGEQYF
many,TRBV5-1,TRBJ2-1,NA,TGCGCCAGCAGCTTGGAGGTAGGGGCCTACAATGAGCAGTTCTTC,CASSLEVGAYNEQFF
NA,TRBV7-9,TRBJ2-3,NA,TGTGCCAGCAGCTTTCCATGGGGATCGAGCACAGATACGCAGTATTTT,CASSFPWGSSTDTQYF
few,TRBV24-1,TRBJ2-1,TRBD2,TGTGCCACCAGTGACGCTAGGACTAGCGAACGCAAGCAGTTCTTC,CATSDARTSERKQFF
few,TRBV3-1,TRBJ2-7,NA,TGTGCCAGCAGCGGCCACAGGGCAGGGTTCGGGCAGTACTTC,CASSGHRAGFGQYF
many,TRBV15,TRBJ2-3,TRBD2,TGTGCCACCAGCAGAGATAGCGGGGGGGCAGATACGCAGTATTTT,CATSRDSGGADTQYF
many,TRBV20-1,TRBJ2-1,TRBD1,TGCAGTGCAGGGACAGGGGGCGCAACTAGGGTTAACAATGAGCAGTTCTTC,CSAGTGGATRVNNEQFF
NA,TRBV5-1,TRBJ2-1,NA,TGCGCCAGCTCTCTTGGTTACCTTGGCTCCTACAATGAGCAGTTCTTC,CASSLGYLGSYNEQFF
many,TRBV12-3/TRBV12-4,TRBJ1-2,NA,TGTGCCAGCAGCCATCCAGGGGTTGGCTACACCTTC,CASSHPGVGYTF
few,TRBV7-9,TRBJ2-1,NA,TGTGCCAGCAGCTTAAATGCGGGGACCTCCTACAATGAGCAGTTCTTC,CASSLNAGTSYNEQFF